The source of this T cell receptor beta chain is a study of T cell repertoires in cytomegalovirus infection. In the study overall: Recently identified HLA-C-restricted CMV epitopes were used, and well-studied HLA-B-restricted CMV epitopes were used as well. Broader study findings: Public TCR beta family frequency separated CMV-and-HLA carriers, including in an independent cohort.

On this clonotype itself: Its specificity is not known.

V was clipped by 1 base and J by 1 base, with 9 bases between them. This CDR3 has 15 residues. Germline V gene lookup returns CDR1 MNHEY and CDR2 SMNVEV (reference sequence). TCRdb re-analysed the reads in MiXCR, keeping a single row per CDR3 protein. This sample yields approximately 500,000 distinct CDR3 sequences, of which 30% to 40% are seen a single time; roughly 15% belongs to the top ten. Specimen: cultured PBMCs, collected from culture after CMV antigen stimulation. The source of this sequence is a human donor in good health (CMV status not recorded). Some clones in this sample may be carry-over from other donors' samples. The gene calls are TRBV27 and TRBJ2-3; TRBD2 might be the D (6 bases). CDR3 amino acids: CASSLYTGGTDTQYF. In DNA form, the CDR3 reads TGTGCCAGCAGTTTATACACGGGAGGCACAGATACGCAGTATTTT.